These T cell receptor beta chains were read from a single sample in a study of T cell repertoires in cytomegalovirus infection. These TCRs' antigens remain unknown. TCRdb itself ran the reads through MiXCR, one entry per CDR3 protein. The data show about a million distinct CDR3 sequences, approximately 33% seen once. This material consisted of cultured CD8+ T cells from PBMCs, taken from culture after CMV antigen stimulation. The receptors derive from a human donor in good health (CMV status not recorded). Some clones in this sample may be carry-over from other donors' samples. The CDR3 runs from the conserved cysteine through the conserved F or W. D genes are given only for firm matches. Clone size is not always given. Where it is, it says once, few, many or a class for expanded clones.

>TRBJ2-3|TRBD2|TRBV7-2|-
TGTGCCAGCAGACCGGGACTAGCGACCCGCACAGATACGCAGTATTTT
CASRPGLATRTDTQYF
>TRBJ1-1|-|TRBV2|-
TGTGCCAGCCCTGGTGCAGGGATAGGCACTGAAGCTTTCTTT
CASPGAGIGTEAFF
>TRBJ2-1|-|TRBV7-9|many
TGTGCCAGCAGCTCCAATTACCGTAGAGCCTACAATGAGCAGTTCTTC
CASSSNYRRAYNEQFF
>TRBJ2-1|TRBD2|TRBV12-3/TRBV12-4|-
TGTGCCAGCAGACCTAGCGGGGGGTTTCATGAGCAGTTCTTC
CASRPSGGFHEQFF
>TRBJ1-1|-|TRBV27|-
TGTGCCAGCATCGCAATGAACACTGAAGCTTTCTTT
CASIAMNTEAFF
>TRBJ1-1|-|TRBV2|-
TGTGCCAGCAGTTATCAGGTGGGCACTGAAGCTTTCTTT
CASSYQVGTEAFF
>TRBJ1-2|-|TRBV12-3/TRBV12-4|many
TGTGCCACCCTGAATGGGGGAAGGGAGGCTGGCTACACCTTC
CATLNGGREAGYTF
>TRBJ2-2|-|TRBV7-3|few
TGTGCCAGCGGTCCGACACACACCGGGGAGCTGTTTTTT
CASGPTHTGELFF
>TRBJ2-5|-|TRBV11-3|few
TGTGCCAGCAGCGACAGAGTCCAGCAAACCCAGTACTTC
CASSDRVQQTQYF
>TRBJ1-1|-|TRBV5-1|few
TGCGCCAGCCGAGGACCGGGGGACACTGAAGCTTTCTTT
CASRGPGDTEAFF
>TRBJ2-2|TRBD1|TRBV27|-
TGTGCCAGCCCCTCTATTGGACAGGGACTCATCACCGGGGAGCTGTTTTTT
CASPSIGQGLITGELFF
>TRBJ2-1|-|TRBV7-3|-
TGTGCCAGCAGCCCGGCCTACGGGGGCGCAGGCAATGAGCAGTTCTTC
CASSPAYGGAGNEQFF
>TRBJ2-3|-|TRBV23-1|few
TGCGCCAGCAGTCGACCGGGACTGGAGATTTTATGGCAGTATTTT
CASSRPGLEILWQYF
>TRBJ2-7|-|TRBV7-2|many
TGTGCCAGCAGCTTAGGCGCCTACTCCTACGAGCAGTACTTC
CASSLGAYSYEQYF
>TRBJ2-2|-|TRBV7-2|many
TGTGCCAGCAGCCCTCTGGGGCCCGGGGAGCTGTTTTTT
CASSPLGPGELFF
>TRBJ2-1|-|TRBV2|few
TGTGCCGCCGGGGGGCCGCAGTTCTTC
CAAGGPQFF
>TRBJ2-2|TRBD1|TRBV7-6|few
TGTGCCAGCAGCTTAGCCGTTGTGTTTGAGGGGGCGATCGCCGGGGAGCTGTTTTTT
CASSLAVVFEGAIAGELFF
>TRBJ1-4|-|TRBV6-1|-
TGTGCCAACAGTGAATCGGCAGGGGCCGCCAATGAAAAACTGTTTTTT
CANSESAGAANEKLFF
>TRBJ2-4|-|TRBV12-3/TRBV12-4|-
TGTGCCAGCAGTCTACCGGGGAGCCTAGCCAAAAACATTCAGTACTTC
CASSLPGSLAKNIQYF
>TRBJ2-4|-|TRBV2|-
TGTGCCAGCAGCGACGGGACTCAAAAAGTCAAAAACATTCAGTACTTC
CASSDGTQKVKNIQYF
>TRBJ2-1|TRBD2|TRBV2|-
TGTGCCAGCAGTGAACCGGGACTAGGTAGCAATGAGCAGTTCTTC
CASSEPGLGSNEQFF
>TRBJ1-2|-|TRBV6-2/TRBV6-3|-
TGTGCCAGCAGCCCGGGCGCCGGCGGGAACTATGGCTACACCTTC
CASSPGAGGNYGYTF
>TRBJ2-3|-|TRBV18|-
TGTGCCAGCTCACCACGGATGGGCCTAGGGACAGATACGCAGTATTTT
CASSPRMGLGTDTQYF